A selection of T cell receptor beta chains follows, all from one sample in a study of long-term antiretroviral therapy in people with HIV. Libraries were prepared by immunoSEQ multiplex PCR; TCRdb keeps only in-frame clonotypes and omits some of them. In the table there are 35,000 to 40,000 clones, approximately 85% of which are singletons. The sequences come from unsorted PBMCs, collected 0.3 years after starting antiretroviral therapy. Receptor source: a man between 18 and 29 years old with HIV. The CDR3 runs from the conserved cysteine through the conserved F or W. The D gene is left open where the match is weak. Clone size is shown for a subset of rows, as once, few, many or a class of expanded clone.

d_gene,v_gene,len,j_gene,abundance,CDR3aa,CDR3nt
NA,TRBV27,15,TRBJ2-1,NA,CASSLFQGRYNEQFF,TGTGCCAGCAGTTTATTTCAGGGGCGATACAATGAGCAGTTCTTC
NA,TRBV28,13,TRBJ1-2,few,CASSLMDGYGYTF,TGTGCCAGCAGTTTGATGGACGGATATGGCTACACCTTC
NA,TRBV9,15,TRBJ1-5,NA,CASSSTGYSNQPQHF,TGTGCCAGCAGCTCGACAGGTTATAGCAATCAGCCCCAGCATTTT
NA,TRBV27,13,TRBJ1-4,NA,CASSPGAGEKLFF,TGTGCCAGCAGCCCCGGGGCGGGGGAAAAACTGTTTTTT
TRBD1,TRBV14,12,TRBJ2-7,few,CASSTDRAEQYF,TGTGCCAGCAGCACCGACAGGGCCGAGCAGTACTTC
NA,TRBV21-1,16,TRBJ1-5,NA,CASKGDRGFSNQPQHF,TGTGCCAGCAAGGGGGACAGGGGCTTTAGCAATCAGCCCCAGCATTTT
TRBD2,TRBV18,14,TRBJ2-1,NA,CASLTGRAANEQFF,TGTGCCAGCCTCACCGGGAGGGCCGCCAATGAGCAGTTCTTC
NA,TRBV2,10,TRBJ2-7,NA,CASTPNEQYF,TGTGCCAGCACTCCAAACGAGCAGTACTTC
NA,TRBV9,16,TRBJ2-1,NA,CASSGRANSSYNEQFF,TGTGCCAGCAGCGGCAGGGCTAACAGCTCCTACAATGAGCAGTTCTTC
NA,TRBV2,17,TRBJ2-5,NA,CASSDGTSTTYQETQYF,TGTGCCAGCAGTGATGGTACTAGCACCACGTACCAAGAGACCCAGTACTTC
NA,TRBV28,16,TRBJ1-5,NA,CASTVTQGLVSQPQHF,TGTGCCAGCACCGTCACACAGGGATTGGTATCGCAGCCCCAGCATTTT
NA,TRBV4-2,12,TRBJ2-7,NA,CASSQDSYEQYF,TGTGCCAGCAGCCAAGACTCCTACGAGCAGTACTTC
NA,TRBV6-1,15,TRBJ2-6,few,CASSAGIDGANVLTF,TGTGCCAGCAGCGCAGGGATTGATGGGGCCAACGTCCTGACTTTC
TRBD2,TRBV27,15,TRBJ2-7,NA,CASSLGTSGTYEQYF,TGTGCCAGCAGTTTAGGGACTAGCGGCACGTACGAGCAGTACTTC
NA,TRBV7-3,14,TRBJ2-5,once,CASSRNSGGETQYF,TGTGCCAGCAGCCGAAATAGCGGCGGGGAGACCCAGTACTTC
NA,TRBV27,15,TRBJ1-2,NA,CASRPTGGGAYGYTF,TGTGCCAGCAGACCGACGGGAGGGGGTGCCTATGGCTACACCTTC
NA,TRBV5-1,13,TRBJ2-2,NA,CASSTTPTGELFF,TGCGCCAGCAGCACTACTCCAACCGGGGAGCTGTTTTTT
NA,TRBV4-2,15,TRBJ2-7,NA,CASSQEEGTPYEQYF,TGTGCCAGCAGCCAAGAGGAAGGGACACCGTACGAGCAGTACTTC
NA,TRBV7-9,14,TRBJ1-4,NA,CASSSSWEYEKLFF,TGTGCCAGCAGCTCCTCATGGGAATATGAAAAACTGTTTTTT
NA,TRBV5-1,11,TRBJ2-3,NA,CASSLDDTQYF,TGCGCCAGCAGCTTGGATGATACGCAGTATTTT
NA,TRBV7-2,14,TRBJ1-4,NA,CASSTGGAGEKLFF,TGTGCCAGCAGCACCGGGGGCGCAGGAGAAAAACTGTTTTTT
TRBD1,TRBV6-4,14,TRBJ2-3,few,CASSDGQGADTQYF,TGTGCCAGCAGTGACGGACAGGGGGCAGATACGCAGTATTTT
NA,TRBV19,11,TRBJ2-1,NA,CASEFRDEQFF,TGTGCCAGTGAGTTCAGGGATGAGCAGTTCTTC
NA,TRBV6-1,11,TRBJ1-2,NA,CASSDDRMHTF,TGTGCCAGCAGTGACGACAGGATGCACACCTTC
NA,TRBV7-2,15,TRBJ1-4,NA,CASSPQYATNEKLFF,TGTGCCAGCAGCCCCCAATATGCAACTAATGAAAAACTGTTTTTT
NA,TRBV21-1,14,TRBJ1-4,NA,CASRRGSTNEKLFF,TGTGCCAGCCGCAGGGGGTCGACTAATGAAAAACTGTTTTTT
NA,TRBV7-2,14,TRBJ2-7,NA,CASRGSSNSYEQYF,TGTGCCAGCAGAGGGTCCAGCAACTCCTACGAGCAGTACTTC
NA,TRBV5-1,14,TRBJ2-3,NA,CASSLAGGTDTQYF,TGCGCCAGCAGCTTGGCCGGGGGCACAGATACGCAGTATTTT
NA,TRBV11-2,14,TRBJ2-7,NA,CASSAGGQGYEQYF,TGTGCCAGCAGCGCGGGGGGACAGGGCTACGAGCAGTACTTC
NA,TRBV9,12,TRBJ2-5,NA,CASSVVGDPQYF,TGTGCCAGCAGCGTAGTGGGTGACCCCCAGTACTTC
NA,TRBV7-3,14,TRBJ1-6,NA,CASRYGTGNSPLHF,TGTGCCAGCAGATATGGGACGGGGAATTCACCCCTCCACTTT
NA,TRBV7-2,14,TRBJ2-3,NA,CASSGSVYYDTQYF,TGTGCCAGCAGCGGGAGCGTCTATTATGATACGCAGTATTTT
TRBD2,TRBV5-8,16,TRBJ2-3,NA,CASSVGLAASTDTQYF,TGTGCCAGCAGCGTGGGACTAGCGGCTAGCACAGATACGCAGTATTTT
NA,TRBV4-1,16,TRBJ2-7,NA,CASSQGWAGFYHEQYF,TGCGCCAGCAGCCAAGGGTGGGCCGGTTTTTACCACGAGCAGTACTTC
NA,TRBV6-5,12,TRBJ1-5,NA,CASSSLNQPQHF,TGTGCCAGCAGTTCTCTAAATCAGCCCCAGCATTTT
NA,TRBV28,15,TRBJ2-2,NA,CASKGWRVETGELFF,TGTGCCAGCAAGGGTTGGAGGGTCGAGACCGGGGAGCTGTTTTTT
TRBD1,TRBV2,14,TRBJ1-3,NA,CASRGDRVGNTIYF,TGTGCCAGCAGGGGCGACAGGGTTGGAAACACCATATATTTT
NA,TRBV29-1,10,TRBJ2-3,NA,CSVAPDTQYF,TGCAGCGTTGCCCCAGATACGCAGTATTTT
TRBD2,TRBV27,14,TRBJ2-7,once,CASRMLAGTYEQYF,TGTGCCAGCAGGATGCTAGCGGGGACTTACGAGCAGTACTTC
NA,TRBV21-1,14,TRBJ2-7,NA,CASSGGTLSGEQYF,TGTGCCAGCAGCGGGGGGACCCTGAGTGGGGAGCAGTACTTC
NA,TRBV4-1,15,TRBJ1-6,few,CASSRESSYNSPLHF,TGCGCCAGCAGCCGGGAGAGCTCCTATAATTCACCCCTCCACTTT
NA,TRBV30,14,TRBJ1-3,NA,CAWKKGNSGNTIYF,TGTGCCTGGAAAAAGGGAAACTCTGGAAACACCATATATTTT
TRBD1,TRBV5-1,14,TRBJ2-7,NA,CASSLVTGGYEQYF,TGCGCCAGCAGCCTGGTCACAGGGGGCTACGAGCAGTACTTC
TRBD2,TRBV6-1,15,TRBJ2-7,NA,CASSRVAGGRDEQYF,TGTGCCAGCAGTCGGGTAGCGGGGGGCCGTGACGAGCAGTACTTC
NA,TRBV19,14,TRBJ1-2,NA,CASSPWGDGGGYTF,TGTGCCAGTAGTCCTTGGGGCGATGGCGGGGGCTACACCTTC